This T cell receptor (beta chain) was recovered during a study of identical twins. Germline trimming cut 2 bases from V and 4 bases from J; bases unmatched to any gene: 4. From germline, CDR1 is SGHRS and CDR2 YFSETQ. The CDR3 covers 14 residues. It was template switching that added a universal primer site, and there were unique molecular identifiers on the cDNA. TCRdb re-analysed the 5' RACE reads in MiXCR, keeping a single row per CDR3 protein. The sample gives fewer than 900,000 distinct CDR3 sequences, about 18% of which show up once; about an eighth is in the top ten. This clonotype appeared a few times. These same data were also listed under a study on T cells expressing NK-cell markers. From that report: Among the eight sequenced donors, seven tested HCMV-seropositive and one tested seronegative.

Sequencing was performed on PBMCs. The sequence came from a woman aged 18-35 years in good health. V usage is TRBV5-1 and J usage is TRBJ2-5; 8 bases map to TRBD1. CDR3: CASSFRGLAETQYF. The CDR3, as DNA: TGCGCCAGCAGCTTCAGGGGGCTAGCAGAGACCCAGTACTTC.